This TCR beta chain was sequenced during a study of regulatory T cells in long-lasting Graves disease. Study-wide results and caveats: It was in persistent disease that TRBV28, TRBJ1-2 and TRBJ2-5 were favored.

Looked up from germline, CDR1 is SGHAT and CDR2 is FQNNGV. The V segment lost 4 bases and the J segment 4 bases; nucleotides outside the gene matches: 6. The length of the CDR3 is 16 residues. Construction of TCR beta libraries relied on iRepertoire HTBI primers and on Arm-PCR targeting CDR3 regions. Each CDR3 protein is one row after TCRdb ran MiXCR on the multiplex PCR reads. The sample holds about 310,000 distinct CDR3 sequences, roughly 18% seen once. This clonotype was observed a few times. Its target is not known. Time point denoted: newly diagnosed GD, antithyroid drugs for less than 3 months. Extracted PBMC RNA gave rise to the TCR library.

The rearrangement uses TRBV11-2 and TRBJ2-2; TRBD2 matches at 10 bases. The clonotype comes from a female donor with Graves disease. Here the sequenced sample was peripheral blood mononuclear cells (PBMCs), taken at new diagnosis, from a patient treated with antithyroid drugs. The CDR3 loop reads CASSSGLAVATGELFF. The CDR3, as DNA: TGTGCCAGCAGCTCCGGACTAGCGGTTGCCACCGGGGAGCTGTTTTTT.